The 14 T cell receptor beta chains reported below all come from one sample, sequenced in a study of OX40 agonist ivuxolimab in advanced cancers. Assay: immunoSEQ multiplex PCR; the TCRdb copy retains only in-frame clones and omits some. Of under 70,000 clones listed, approximately 81% are singletons. Sequencing used CD4+ or CD8+ T cells sorted from blood, obtained in a trial of the OX40 agonist ivuxolimab. These receptors all stem from an adult with an advanced solid tumor such as melanoma, head and neck, liver or kidney cancer.

V gene TRBV5-1 combines with J gene TRBJ1-4; possible D gene TRBD1, 5 bases. The V and J ends lost 1 base and 7 bases respectively, with 11 bases between them. Germline CDR1 SGHRS, CDR2 YFSETQ. The CDR3 loop spans 14 amino acids. This chain's CDR3 is CASSLRGTGEKLFF. The CDR3 nucleotides are TGCGCCAGCAGCTTGCGAGGAACAGGTGAAAAACTGTTTTTT.

This chain joins TRBV7-3 and TRBJ2-1; possibly TRBD2 for D (6 bases). V lost 5 bases to trimming and J lost 4 bases, with 9 bases between them. Germline values: CDR1 SGHTA, CDR2 FQGTGA. The CDR3 has 13 amino acids. CDR3 residues: CASSHGGYNEQFF. The DNA for the CDR3 is TGTGCCAGCAGCCACGGGGGTTACAATGAGCAGTTCTTC.

With regard to this clone: Germline is not matched at one junction end, which may reflect a read error. The genes are TRBV7-3 and TRBJ1-2; D is undetermined. The CDR3 covers 13 residues. Germline assignment: CDR1 SGHTA and CDR2 FQGTGA. CDR3 amino acids: CASRSQTGTQQSF. The CDR3 DNA reads TGTGCCAGCAGGAGCCAGACGGGAACGCAGCAGTCCTTC. The whole variable domain, filled in from reference TRBV7-3 and TRBJ1-2, reads GAGVSQTPSNKVTEKGKYVELRCDPISGHTALYWYRQSLGQGPEFLIYFQGTGAADDSGLPNDRFFAVRPEGSVSTLKIQRTERGDSAVYLCASRSQTGTQQSFGSGTRLTVV.

This clone came up a few times. V is TRBV6-1 and J is TRBJ2-1; unclear D gene. The CDR3 consists of 14 residues. Trimming removed 3 bases from V and 6 bases from J, with 12 bases in between. From germline, CDR1 is MNHNS and CDR2 SASEGT. CDR3 in amino acids: CASSDPGRPNEQFF. CDR3 bases: TGTGCCAGCAGTGACCCCGGAAGGCCCAATGAGCAGTTCTTC.

This chain connects TRBV19 to TRBJ2-5, with D perhaps matching TRBD1 or TRBD2 (6 bases each). CDR1 is LNHDA, CDR2 SQIVND, per germline (reference sequence). Trimming left V 1 base short and J 2 bases short, with 8 bases between. This CDR3 has 14 amino acids. CDR3 bases: TGTGCCAGTAGTATAGGGAGGGGGCAAGAGACCCAGTACTTC. Translating gives CASSIGRGQETQYF.

J is TRBJ2-5 and V is TRBV2, with 7 bases fitting TRBD2. The CDR3 has 14 amino acids. With 6 bases clipped from V and 1 base from J, the junction kept 5 bases outside the gene matches. CDR1 is SNHLY and CDR2 is FYNNEI in the germline V gene. The CDR3 here is CASRETSFQETQYF. Written as DNA, the CDR3 is TGTGCCAGCAGGGAGACTAGCTTCCAAGAGACCCAGTACTTC.

V gene TRBV9 combines with J gene TRBJ1-5; 7 nucleotides agree with TRBD1. The V and J ends lost 3 bases and 4 bases, in that order; junction bases with no gene match: 7. Germline CDR1 is SGDLS and CDR2 is YYNGEE. The CDR3 is 15 residues long. The CDR3 sequence is CASSGTGVGNQPQHF. As DNA, the CDR3 is TGTGCCAGCAGCGGAACAGGGGTTGGGAATCAGCCCCAGCATTTT.

This clone was seen more than once but under ten times. The CDR3 loop is CASSYSWTGDYEQYF. CDR3 DNA: TGTGCCAGCAGTTACAGCTGGACAGGGGACTACGAGCAGTACTTC. This sequence joins TRBV6-5 and TRBJ2-7; 9 bases are shared with TRBD1. Germline V lookup: CDR1 MNHEY, CDR2 SVGAGI. CDR3 length: 15 residues. The J segment lost 3 bases and the V segment lost 2 bases, leaving 5 bases of the junction unmatched.

The chain has TRBV6-5 and TRBJ1-5; 10 bases agree with TRBD1. Germline assignment: CDR1 MNHEY and CDR2 SVGAGI. Trimming removed 0 bases from V and 6 bases from J; junction bases left unmatched: 2. The CDR3 contains 15 residues. CDR3 sequence (DNA): TGTGCCAGCAGTTACTCGGACAGGGGGGGTCAGCCCCAGCATTTT. Protein product: CASSYSDRGGQPQHF.

V usage is TRBV12-5 and J usage is TRBJ2-5; D is unresolved. The V gene lost 5 bases and the J gene lost 5 bases, with 15 bases spanning the gap. Germline CDR1 and CDR2: LGHNT and FRNRAP. This CDR3 is built from 14 residues. The CDR3 loop is CASGPGLAGETQYF. In nucleotides, the CDR3 is TGTGCTAGTGGTCCAGGCCTGGCCGGGGAGACCCAGTACTTC.

The chain joins TRBV19 to TRBJ2-2; 7 positions match TRBD2. Looked up from germline, CDR1 is LNHDA and CDR2 is SQIVND (reference sequence). The CDR3 is made up of 16 amino acids. V shed 1 base and J 3 bases; nucleotides not matched to a gene: 5. CDR3 region: CASSIGGGRYTGELFF. CDR3 bases: TGTGCCAGTAGTATAGGCGGGGGACGGTACACCGGGGAGCTGTTTTTT.

The CDR3 DNA reads as TGCGCCAGCAGTGAACTGCAGAGACCAAAAAACATTCAGTACTTC. Its translation: CASSELQRPKNIQYF. V gene TRBV10-1 combines with J gene TRBJ2-4, with D hard to call. There are 15 residues in the CDR3. Trimming took off 3 bases at V and 4 bases at J, with 13 bases between the two ends. From germline, CDR1 is WNHNN and CDR2 SYGVQD (reference sequence).

The chain couples TRBV6-5 to TRBJ1-2; D not resolved. The CDR3 runs to 14 residues. The germline V and J ends were trimmed by 0 bases and 7 bases, with 12 bases remaining between them. Looked up from germline, CDR1 is MNHEY and CDR2 is SVGAGI. CDR3 sequence: CASSYSWDSGGYTF. CDR3 DNA: TGTGCCAGCAGTTACTCGTGGGATTCTGGTGGCTACACCTTC.

This chain connects TRBV5-1 to TRBJ1-2, with TRBD1 matching 11 bases. The CDR3 is 15 residues long. CDR1 is SGHRS, CDR2 YFSETQ, per germline. After removal of 2 bases from V and 4 bases from J, the junction contained 4 bases not matched to a gene. CDR3 protein: CASSFGQGAIYGYTF. The DNA for the CDR3 is TGCGCCAGCAGCTTCGGACAGGGGGCGATCTATGGCTACACCTTC.